The source of this T cell receptor (beta chain) is a study of identifying expanded T cells in peripheral blood. Turning to this clone: No antigen is known for it.

Study-wide results and caveats: Differentially abundant clones: around 1.2 between replicates, about 15 at approximately two weeks, approximately 18 at four. Approximately two-week clone count variance significantly increased as total template count grew.

The V segment lost 5 bases and the J segment 3 bases; nucleotides outside the gene matches: 12. This CDR3 is 17 amino acids long. Germline V gives CDR1 MNHEY, CDR2 SMNVEV (reference sequence). Healthy donors had no documented immune events, such as infections, while sampled. Using immunoSEQ multiplex PCR, the repertoire was profiled, and TCRdb retains in-frame clones only, with some absent. The data contain about 82,000 clones, 70% to 90% of them seen just once; the ten biggest clones take up roughly 7.3%. The clonotype originates from a person aged 18-69 years in good health. The chain has TRBV27 and TRBJ1-2, with 10 bases identical to TRBD1. Specimen: blood. The CDR3 loop reads CASSRIGTGVEDYGYTF. The CDR3, as DNA: TGTGCCAGCAGTCGTATAGGGACAGGGGTTGAGGACTATGGCTACACCTTC.